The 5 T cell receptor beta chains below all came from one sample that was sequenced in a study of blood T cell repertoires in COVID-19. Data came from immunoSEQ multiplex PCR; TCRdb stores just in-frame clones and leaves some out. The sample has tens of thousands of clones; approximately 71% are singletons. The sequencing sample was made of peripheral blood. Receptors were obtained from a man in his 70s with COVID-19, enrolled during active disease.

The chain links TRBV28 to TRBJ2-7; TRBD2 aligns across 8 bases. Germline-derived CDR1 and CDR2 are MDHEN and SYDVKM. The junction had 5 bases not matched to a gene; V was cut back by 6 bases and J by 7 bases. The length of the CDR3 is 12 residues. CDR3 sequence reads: CASRTSEYEQYF. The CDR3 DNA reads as TGTGCCAGCAGGACTAGCGAGTATGAGCAGTACTTC.

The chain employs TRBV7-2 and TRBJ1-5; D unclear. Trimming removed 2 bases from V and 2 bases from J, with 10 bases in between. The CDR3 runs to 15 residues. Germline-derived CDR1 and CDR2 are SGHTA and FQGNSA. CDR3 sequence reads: CASSLRSGGNQPQHF. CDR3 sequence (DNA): TGTGCCAGCAGCTTACGATCGGGTGGCAATCAGCCCCAGCATTTT.

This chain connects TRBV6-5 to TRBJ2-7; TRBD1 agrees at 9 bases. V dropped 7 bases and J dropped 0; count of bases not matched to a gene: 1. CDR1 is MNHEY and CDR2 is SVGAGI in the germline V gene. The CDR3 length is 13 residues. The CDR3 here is CASTGQGSYEQYF. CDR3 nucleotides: TGTGCCAGCACGGGACAGGGCTCCTACGAGCAGTACTTC.

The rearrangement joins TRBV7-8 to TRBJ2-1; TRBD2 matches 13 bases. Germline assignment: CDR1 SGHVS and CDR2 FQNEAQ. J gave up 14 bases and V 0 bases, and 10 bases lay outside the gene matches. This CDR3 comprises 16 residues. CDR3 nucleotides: TGTGCCAGCAGCTTAGCCGCCGGGACTAGCGGGAAGGGGAAGTTCTTC. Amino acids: CASSLAAGTSGKGKFF.

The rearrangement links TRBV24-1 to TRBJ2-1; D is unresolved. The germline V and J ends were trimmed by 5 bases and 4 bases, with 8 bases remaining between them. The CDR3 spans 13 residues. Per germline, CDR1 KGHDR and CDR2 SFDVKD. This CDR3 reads CATSGSGYNEQFF. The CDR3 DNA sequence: TGTGCCACCAGTGGCTCAGGATACAATGAGCAGTTCTTC.